Listed below are T cell receptor beta chains from one sample, sequenced in a study of T cells in Graves' hyperthyroidism and ophthalmopathy. Each CDR3 protein gets one entry after TCRdb re-called the multiplex PCR reads with MiXCR. The sample contains roughly 650,000 distinct CDR3 sequences, more than 15% of which appear only once. Sequencing was done on a sample of blood. These receptor sequences come from a woman in her thirties or forties with Graves' ophthalmopathy. Each CDR3 is given with its conserved first and last residue. Each record gives: D gene, clone size, V gene, J gene, CDR3 DNA, CDR3 protein. A D gene is named only where the DNA matches it firmly. Clone size is given for some rows only: seen once, a few or many times, or a class if the clone is expanded.

>-|-|TRBV3-1|TRBJ2-7
TGTGCCAGCAGTTATAGCGGAAAAAGGGGGGAGCAGTACTTC
CASSYSGKRGEQYF
>-|few|TRBV25-1|TRBJ1-1
TGTGCCAGCACGAGGACCGACAACACTGAAGCTTTCTTT
CASTRTDNTEAFF
>-|-|TRBV2|TRBJ2-2
TGTGCCAGCACGGTCGCGGGGGCGGGGGAGCTGTTTTTT
CASTVAGAGELFF
>-|many|TRBV6-1|TRBJ1-2
TGTGCCAGCAAACGACAGGATAAAAAAAGTGGCTACACCTTC
CASKRQDKKSGYTF
>TRBD2|few|TRBV4-1|TRBJ2-7
TGCGCCAGCAGCCGACTAGCGGGAGCTTTCAACGAGCAGTACTTC
CASSRLAGAFNEQYF
>TRBD1|few|TRBV20-1|TRBJ2-1
TGCAGTGCTTACAGGGGGCGGACGCAGTTCTTC
CSAYRGRTQFF
>TRBD1|many|TRBV3-1|TRBJ1-2
TGTGCCAGCAGACGACAGGGCTCAGAGGGCTACACCTTC
CASRRQGSEGYTF
>TRBD2|-|TRBV11-2|TRBJ2-3
TGTGCCAGCAGCTTCCCTCTGGCTAGCGGGGGGCCTGTAGATACGCAGTATTTT
CASSFPLASGGPVDTQYF
>-|few|TRBV2|TRBJ1-4
TGTGCCAGCAGTGAGAGCCAGAGTGGCGAAAAACTGTTTTTT
CASSESQSGEKLFF
>-|many|TRBV12-3/TRBV12-4|TRBJ2-5
TGTGCCAGCAGTTTAGGGGGAACAACCCTCAGGGAGACCCAGTACTTC
CASSLGGTTLRETQYF
>TRBD1|-|TRBV4-1|TRBJ1-3
TGCGCCAGCAGCCGACCAGGGGGAGACACCATATATTTT
CASSRPGGDTIYF
>-|few|TRBV7-8|TRBJ2-1
TGTGCCAGCAACTCCCAGGTGGTGTCGGGAGCCTACAATGAGCAGTTCTTC
CASNSQVVSGAYNEQFF
>-|many|TRBV2|TRBJ2-5
TGTGCCAGCAGAGCAGACATTCAAGAGACCCAGTACTTC
CASRADIQETQYF
>TRBD1|many|TRBV20-1|TRBJ2-3
TGCAGTGCCCATGACAGGGGGCGGACACTCACAGATACGCAGTATTTT
CSAHDRGRTLTDTQYF
>-|-|TRBV19|TRBJ2-1
TGTGCCAGTACCCTGGGGACAGCGGGAAAAGATGAGCAGTTCTTC
CASTLGTAGKDEQFF
>-|-|TRBV6-1|TRBJ1-3
TGTGCCAGCAGTTCCCTCGACAGCTCTGGAAACACCATATATTTT
CASSSLDSSGNTIYF
>TRBD1|many|TRBV2|TRBJ2-3
TGTGCCAGTACGGGACAGGGAGCAGATACGCAGTATTTT
CASTGQGADTQYF
>-|few|TRBV6-6|TRBJ1-6
TGTGCCAGCAGTTACTTACCTAGACCCCAGGGGAGCCAGTGGGTGAGGTCACCCCTCCACTTT
CASSYLPRPQGSQWVRSPLHF
>-|many|TRBV15|TRBJ2-5
TGTGCCACCGGGGGTTGGGTTCTCGAGACCCAGTACTTC
CATGGWVLETQYF
>-|-|TRBV3-1|TRBJ2-3
TGTGCCAGCAGCCAAGCATCCTCAGATACGCAGTATTTT
CASSQASSDTQYF
>-|many|TRBV5-1|TRBJ2-3
TGCGCCAGCAGCTTTCAGGGAACAGATACGCAGTATTTT
CASSFQGTDTQYF
>TRBD1|many|TRBV11-2|TRBJ2-7
TGTGCCAGCAGCTCCCCCGGGACAGGGACGTACGAGCAGTACTTC
CASSSPGTGTYEQYF
>-|-|TRBV20-1|TRBJ2-7
TGCAGTGCTAGAAGGGGGGCGATCTCCTACGAGCAGTACTTC
CSARRGAISYEQYF
>-|-|TRBV5-8|TRBJ1-1
TGTGCCAGCAGCTTGTGGTTACGGGGCTGGGACACTGAAGCTTTCTTT
CASSLWLRGWDTEAFF
>-|few|TRBV6-1|TRBJ2-3
TGTGCCAGCAGTTATTCTGGACAGCCTTACACAGATACGCAGTATTTT
CASSYSGQPYTDTQYF
>-|many|TRBV7-2|TRBJ1-5
TGTGCCAGCAGCGTAGTTTCGATTAATCAGCCCCAGCATTTT
CASSVVSINQPQHF
>-|many|TRBV6-1|TRBJ1-1
TGTGCCAGCAGTGATCCCGCCCATTACAGGGATTCGAACACTGGTGGTGAAGCTTTCTTT
CASSDPAHYRDSNTGGEAFF
>TRBD1|-|TRBV4-1|TRBJ1-2
TGCGCCAGCAGCCGCACAGGGGAGTACTATGGCTACACCTTC
CASSRTGEYYGYTF
>-|few|TRBV7-2|TRBJ2-4
TGTGCCAGCAGCTTAGGAGGCATAGGAAACATTCAGTACTTC
CASSLGGIGNIQYF
>TRBD2|-|TRBV29-1|TRBJ2-1
TGCAGCGCCGGGGGAGGGAGTATTAATGAGCAGTTCTTC
CSAGGGSINEQFF
>TRBD2|-|TRBV10-1|TRBJ2-3
TGCGCCAGCAGTGATGGGGCGGGGGGCACAGATACGCAGTATTTT
CASSDGAGGTDTQYF
>TRBD2|many|TRBV20-1|TRBJ2-7
TGCAGTGCTAGTCTCCTAGCGGGAGATGGGACCGAGCAGTACTTC
CSASLLAGDGTEQYF
>-|many|TRBV27|TRBJ2-7
TGTGCCAGCTCCCTTCAAGGAAACTACGAGCAGTACTTC
CASSLQGNYEQYF
>-|-|TRBV9|TRBJ1-6
TGTGCCAGCAGCTCCCTCAATAATTCACCCCTCCACTTT
CASSSLNNSPLHF
>-|-|TRBV2|TRBJ2-5
TGTGCCAGCAGTGGCCTACATCTCCGGGAGACCCAGTACTTC
CASSGLHLRETQYF
>TRBD2|few|TRBV20-1|TRBJ2-5
TGCAGTGCTAATCCAACTAGCGAGCAAGAGACCCAGTACTTC
CSANPTSEQETQYF
>-|many|TRBV20-1|TRBJ1-5
TGCAGTGCTAGTGAGGGGCAGTTCAATCAGCCCCAGCATTTT
CSASEGQFNQPQHF
>TRBD2|many|TRBV12-3/TRBV12-4|TRBJ2-1
TGTGCCAGCAGTTTTAGCGGGGTTTCCTACAATGAGCAGTTCTTC
CASSFSGVSYNEQFF
>-|many|TRBV18|TRBJ2-7
TGTGCCAGCTCACCACCAAACGGACAGCGGTACGAGCAGTACTTC
CASSPPNGQRYEQYF
>-|many|TRBV7-2|TRBJ2-1
TGTGCCAGCAGCTTAGACCGCGGGATGGCCTACAATGAGCAGTTCTTC
CASSLDRGMAYNEQFF
>TRBD1|many|TRBV5-1|TRBJ2-5
TGCGCCAGCAGTAAAGGACAGGCCTGGATCCTCCAAGAGACCCAGTACTTC
CASSKGQAWILQETQYF
>-|many|TRBV12-3/TRBV12-4|TRBJ1-1
TGTGCCAGCAGTAGTAGAGGGGCCACTGAAGCTTTCTTT
CASSSRGATEAFF